The 15 T cell receptor beta chains below were found in one sample sequenced in a study of T cell changes during pregnancy in multiple sclerosis. The assay was immunoSEQ multiplex PCR, and TCRdb's table has in-frame clones only and misses some. This table has approximately 37,000 clones, 85% to 95% appearing once. Sequences were derived from CD4+ T cells from peripheral blood mononuclear cells, sampled in the third trimester of pregnancy. The receptors were sampled from a female donor in good health, enrolled as a control in a pregnancy study.

The V call is TRBV5-1, the J call TRBJ2-3; 13 bases agree with TRBD2. Germline assignment: CDR1 SGHRS and CDR2 YFSETQ. After removal of 4 bases from V and 4 bases from J, the junction contained 6 bases not matched to a gene. The CDR3 is 16 amino acids. Here the CDR3 reads CASSLGLAGQADTQYF. CDR3 nucleotide sequence: TGCGCCAGCAGCCTGGGACTAGCGGGACAGGCAGATACGCAGTATTTT.

The rearrangement links TRBV2 to TRBJ1-4, with TRBD1 matching 8 bases. V was pared by 6 bases and J by 7 bases, with 7 bases of the junction left unmatched. Germline assignment: CDR1 SNHLY and CDR2 FYNNEI. This CDR3 region has 14 residues. The CDR3 reads CASSLGQGSEKLFF. CDR3 in DNA: TGTGCCAGCAGCCTCGGACAGGGAAGTGAAAAACTGTTTTTT.

This sequence joins TRBV4-2 and TRBJ2-1; 8 bases are a match to TRBD2. CDR3 length equals 17 residues. The germline gives CDR1 LGHNA, CDR2 YNFKEQ. With 3 bases clipped from V and 0 bases from J, the junction kept 7 bases outside the gene matches. DNA for the CDR3: TGTGCCAGCAGCCACGGTGGTACTAGCGGCTCCTACAATGAGCAGTTCTTC. Its translation is CASSHGGTSGSYNEQFF.

The rearrangement joins TRBV19 to TRBJ1-1, with TRBD1 as a possible D gene (5 bases). The CDR3 is 14 amino acids. V was shortened by 2 bases and J by 6 bases, with 13 bases between the two germline ends. CDR1 and CDR2 (germline): LNHDA, SQIVND (reference sequence). The CDR3 DNA follows: TGTGCCAGTAGTATAAGCGATGGGGCCGCTGAAGCTTTCTTT. Translated: CASSISDGAAEAFF.

The chain joins TRBV6-6 to TRBJ2-7; D is ambiguous. The CDR3 contains 13 residues. Trimming cost V 7 bases and J 2 bases, with 12 bases left between them. Germline CDR1 reads MNHNY; CDR2 reads SVGAGI (reference sequence). The CDR3 is CASNRLDTYEQYF. CDR3 DNA: TGTGCCAGCAATCGGCTAGATACCTACGAGCAGTACTTC.

A single count supports this clone. The chain employs TRBV5-4 and TRBJ1-5, with D hard to call. The V end lost 3 bases, the J end lost 5 bases, and 12 bases lay between the germline ends. The CDR3 spans 14 residues. Germline V lookup: CDR1 SGHNT, CDR2 YYREEE (reference sequence). CDR3 bases: TGTGCCAGCAGCTCCCGGGAGCCCTATCAGCCCCAGCATTTT. Translated: CASSSREPYQPQHF.

This chain uses TRBV28 with TRBJ1-1; unclear D gene. Trimming removed 7 bases at V and 6 bases at J, with 12 bases between. Looked up from germline, CDR1 is MDHEN and CDR2 is SYDVKM. The CDR3 is 12 amino acids. CDR3 sequence: CASKGRRPEAFF. The DNA of the CDR3 is TGTGCCAGCAAAGGACGGAGGCCTGAAGCTTTCTTT.

The gene calls are TRBV7-8 and TRBJ1-6; 9 bases fit TRBD1. The CDR3 loop spans 19 amino acids. V was clipped by 5 bases and J by 9 bases; unmatched bases: 20. CDR1 and CDR2 (germline): SGHVS, FQNEAQ. CDR3 DNA: TGTGCCAGCAGCACCCCCAACAGGGGGCGCCTGGCCTTAGGTTCACCCCTCCACTTT. As protein: CASSTPNRGRLALGSPLHF.

The chain has TRBV7-9 and TRBJ2-7; D possibly corresponds to TRBD2 (6 bases). Germline V gene data show CDR1 as SEHNR and CDR2 as FQNEAQ (reference sequence). The V gene lost 2 bases and the J gene lost 5 bases, with 10 bases spanning the gap. The CDR3 length is 13 residues. DNA for the CDR3: TGTGCCAGCAGCTTATTGTCGGGAGACGAGCAGTACTTC. Encoded protein: CASSLLSGDEQYF.

The J gene is TRBJ2-3, the V gene TRBV19; no reliable D call. Germline V gene lookup returns CDR1 LNHDA and CDR2 SQIVND (reference sequence). The CDR3 spans 13 residues. V gave up 5 bases and J gave up 1 base, with 7 bases separating them. In nucleotides, the CDR3 is TGTGCCAGTAGTCCACGGGGCACAGATACGCAGTATTTT. This gives the protein CASSPRGTDTQYF. The full variable domain, with the rest looked up from reference TRBV19 and TRBJ2-3, is DGGITQSPKYLFRKEGQNVTLSCEQNLNHDAMYWYRQDPGQGLRLIYYSQIVNDFQKGDIAEGYSVSREKKESFPLTVTSAQKNPTAFYLCASSPRGTDTQYFGPGTRLTVL.

This clone is a singleton in its sample. The chain has TRBV21-1 and TRBJ2-7; the table calls TRBD2, which could not be checked here. TRBV21-1 is given as a pseudogene. This CDR3 comprises 18 residues. The CDR3 coding sequence is TGTGCCAGCAGCAAAGCACCTAATAGCGGGAGCGGCTCCTACGAGCAGTACTTC. Translation gives CASSKAPNSGSGSYEQYF.

The rearrangement links TRBV30 to TRBJ1-2; 7 bases agree with TRBD1. The CDR3 extends over 12 amino acids. The V gene's germline CDR1 is GTSNPN and CDR2 SVGIG (reference sequence). After removal of 2 bases from V and 6 bases from J, the junction contained 3 bases not matched to a gene. CDR3: CAWSYRGHGYTF. The CDR3 DNA reads TGTGCCTGGAGTTACAGGGGTCATGGCTACACCTTC.

The V call is TRBV10-3, the J call TRBJ2-5; D uncertain. Per the germline V gene, CDR1 is ENHRY and CDR2 is SYGVKD. Trimming cost V 5 bases and J 2 bases, with 9 bases left between them. The CDR3 runs to 13 residues. The CDR3, as DNA: TGTGCCATCAGTCTCAACAAACAAGAGACCCAGTACTTC. It yields the protein CAISLNKQETQYF.

This clone was seen a handful of times. This chain joins TRBV7-9 and TRBJ1-3, with D perhaps matching TRBD1 (6 bases). The CDR3 covers 14 residues. Germline V gene sequence: CDR1 SEHNR, CDR2 FQNEAQ (reference sequence). Trimming removed 1 base at V and 5 bases at J, with 9 bases between. This CDR3 reads CASSLEQGRNTIYF. The CDR3 DNA reads as TGTGCCAGCAGCTTAGAGCAGGGGAGAAACACCATATATTTT.

This clone was found once. The chain uses TRBV6-1 and TRBJ2-1, with TRBD2 matching over 9 bases. Germline assignment: CDR1 MNHNS and CDR2 SASEGT. This CDR3 spans 14 amino acids. Germline trimming cut 9 bases from V and 8 bases from J; bases unmatched to any gene: 11. The CDR3 DNA reads TGTGCCAGTCATACTAGCGGGCGAGGGGATGAGCAGTTCTTC. It codes for CASHTSGRGDEQFF.